This record looks at one T cell receptor (beta chain) sequence and its context. The protocol was immunoSEQ multiplex PCR, while the TCRdb copy is restricted to in-frame clones and leaves out a portion. The sample has around 37,000 clones, around 85% seen once; the top ten hold less than 4%. The data belong to a study of CD4 T cells in relation to SARS-CoV-2 and coronaviruses. Germline CDR1 reads SGHTA; CDR2 reads FQGTGA. The CDR3 sequence is 15 residues long. Germline trimming cut 5 bases from V and 4 bases from J; bases unmatched to any gene: 6. The clonotype comes from an adult with COVID-19. The sample taken for sequencing was memory CD4+ T cells from PBMCs. This chain joins TRBV7-3 and TRBJ2-5, with TRBD2 matching 11 bases. The CDR3 DNA sequence: TGTGCCAGCAGCGACACCGGGACTAGCGGAGAGACCCAGTACTTC. Translating it yields CASSDTGTSGETQYF.